This entry lists 21 T cell receptor beta chains sequenced from one sample in a study of T-cell reconstitution after alpha-beta-depleted transplantation in children. Preparation of the TCRbeta library was carried out with unique molecular identifiers. MiXCR, applied by TCRdb to the PCR reads, yields one record per CDR3 protein. The profile shows around 600,000 distinct CDR3 sequences, roughly a tenth of them singletons. Specimen: PBMCs from the stem cell graft donor, collected from the stem cell graft. These receptors all stem from a human donor who donated a stem cell graft to a child with acute myeloid leukemia.

The table lists this clonotype with a few counts. This chain joins TRBV7-2 and TRBJ1-1; D is unclear. Germline loops: CDR1 SGHTA, CDR2 FQGNSA. V gave up 3 bases and J gave up 3 bases, with 11 bases separating them. The CDR3 runs 14 residues. CDR3 amino acids: CASSFRKKYTEAFF. CDR3 nucleotides: TGTGCCAGCAGCTTCCGAAAGAAATACACTGAAGCTTTCTTT.

This clonotype was seen a handful of times. The chain uses TRBV6-5 and TRBJ1-2; 7 nucleotides match TRBD1. Germline-derived CDR1 and CDR2 are MNHEY and SVGAGI. J was trimmed by 2 bases and V by 4 bases; bases with no gene match: 7. This CDR3 contains 15 residues. The CDR3 loop reads CASSFDRERNYGYTF. Here the CDR3 DNA reads TGTGCCAGCAGTTTTGACAGGGAAAGGAACTATGGCTACACCTTC.

A remark on this clonotype: Being one base from a much bigger clone, this may be a read error. The chain couples TRBV20-1 to TRBJ1-2; D perhaps matches TRBD1 (5 bases). The CDR3 covers 11 residues. CDR1 and CDR2 (germline): DFQATT, SNEGSKA (reference sequence). The CDR3 region is CSGTGVYGYPF. The CDR3 bases are TGCAGTGGCACAGGCGTCTATGGCTACCCCTTC.

Concerning this clonotype itself: A much larger clone sits a single nucleotide away, making a read error possible. J is TRBJ2-1 and V is TRBV29-1, with D unclear. This CDR3 is 12 amino acids long. Germline CDR1 SQVTM, CDR2 ANQGSEA. V was clipped by 5 bases and J by 8 bases, with 13 bases between them. For the CDR3, the DNA is TGCAGCGTTCGTACAGCAAACGATGAGCAGTTCTTC. Protein product: CSVRTANDEQFF.

This clonotype appeared a few times. V is TRBV11-2 and J is TRBJ1-3, with D maybe TRBD1 (5 bases). Germline assignment: CDR1 SGHAT and CDR2 FQNNGV. Between the trimmed V and J ends, which lost 5 bases and 3 bases, there was a span of 11 bases. The CDR3 contains 14 residues. This CDR3 is CASSVRVGGNTIYF. CDR3 nucleotide sequence: TGTGCCAGCAGCGTCAGGGTTGGTGGAAACACCATATATTTT.

The CDR3 sequence: CSARVLGTSGIIGELFF. The CDR3 nucleotides are TGCAGTGCTAGAGTATTAGGGACTAGCGGGATAATAGGGGAGCTGTTTTTT. The chain carries TRBV20-1 and TRBJ2-2; 13 bases match TRBD2. The germline CDR1 and CDR2 sequences are DFQATT and SNEGSKA (reference sequence). Germline trimming cut 1 base from V and 8 bases from J; bases unmatched to any gene: 10. This CDR3 contains 17 residues.

CDR3 bases: TGTGCCAGCAGTTCCGTAGGCCTAGCTAGCGGGAGGGAGACCCAGTACTTC. Its translation is CASSSVGLASGRETQYF. The gene calls are TRBV2 and TRBJ2-5; TRBD2 aligns across 11 bases. V trimming: 5 bases; J trimming: 5 bases; junction bases outside the gene matches: 13. This CDR3 has 17 residues. Germline CDR1 and CDR2: SNHLY and FYNNEI.

This clonotype showed up just a few times. This rearrangement joins TRBV5-1 to TRBJ2-7, with D hard to call. V was trimmed by 0 bases and J by 3 bases, leaving 10 bases between them. CDR1 and CDR2 from the germline V gene are SGHRS and YFSETQ. The CDR3 runs 14 residues. The CDR3 region is CASSLVLESYEQYF. In DNA, the CDR3 is TGCGCCAGCAGCTTGGTGCTGGAAAGCTACGAGCAGTACTTC.

This clonotype showed up many times. The chain couples TRBV27 to TRBJ2-7; D is unclear. Trimming left V 3 bases short and J 5 bases short, with 5 bases between. Germline V lookup: CDR1 MNHEY, CDR2 SMNVEV (reference sequence). This CDR3 spans 11 amino acids. The CDR3 DNA reads TGTGCCAGCAGTTTCGGCGACGAGCAGTACTTC. Translation gives CASSFGDEQYF.

Many counts were recorded for this clonotype. V gene TRBV24-1 combines with J gene TRBJ2-3; 8 bases are a match to TRBD1. Per the germline V gene, CDR1 is KGHDR and CDR2 is SFDVKD. The CDR3 has 15 residues. V dropped 7 bases and J dropped 5; count of bases not matched to a gene: 10. The CDR3 region is CATRDDRGAGDTQYF. The DNA of the CDR3 is TGTGCCACCAGGGATGACAGGGGCGCAGGAGATACGCAGTATTTT.

V usage is TRBV19 and J usage is TRBJ2-7; the match to TRBD1 covers 7 bases. Trimming removed 4 bases from V and 5 bases from J; junction bases left unmatched: 5. CDR3 length equals 13 residues. CDR1 is LNHDA, CDR2 SQIVND, per germline (reference sequence). CDR3 sequence (DNA): TGTGCCAGTAGTAGACAGGGTATCGACGAGCAGTACTTC. This sequence encodes CASSRQGIDEQYF. The full variable domain, its missing parts supplied by reference TRBV19 and TRBJ2-7, is DGGITQSPKYLFRKEGQNVTLSCEQNLNHDAMYWYRQDPGQGLRLIYYSQIVNDFQKGDIAEGYSVSREKKESFPLTVTSAQKNPTAFYLCASSRQGIDEQYFGPGTRLTVT.

This clonotype has a count of ten or more. The chain has TRBV6-5 and TRBJ2-6; no clear D. Between the trimmed V and J ends, which lost 2 bases and 0 bases, there was a span of 5 bases. The CDR3 has 15 residues. Germline CDR1 MNHEY, CDR2 SVGAGI. CDR3 amino acids: CASSYDASGANVLTF. Here the CDR3 DNA reads TGTGCCAGCAGTTACGACGCCTCTGGGGCCAACGTCCTGACTTTC.

This clonotype was counted many times. The chain employs TRBV29-1 and TRBJ2-1; D remains unclear. V lost 8 bases and J lost 2, with 16 bases in between. Germline V gene lookup returns CDR1 SQVTM and CDR2 ANQGSEA. This CDR3 comprises 14 residues. CDR3 loop: CSHVDDLPYNEQFF. CDR3 nucleotide sequence: TGCAGCCACGTCGACGACCTACCCTACAATGAGCAGTTCTTC.

This chain connects TRBV2 to TRBJ1-5; 8 positions match TRBD1. Losses at the gene ends were 7 bases for V and 6 bases for J; bases not matched to a gene: 8. This CDR3 comprises 14 residues. Germline lookup yields CDR1 SNHLY and CDR2 FYNNEI. The CDR3 bases are TGTGCCAGCACCGGACAGGGTAGAGTTCAGCCCCAGCATTTT. Protein product: CASTGQGRVQPQHF.

Of note for this clonotype: Germline is not matched at one junction end, which may reflect a read error. The chain joins TRBV18 to TRBJ2-6, with D maybe TRBD2 (5 bases). The V gene's germline CDR1 is KGHSH and CDR2 LQKENI. The CDR3 consists of 16 residues. CDR3 amino acids: CASSPGLSSRANVLTF. Written as DNA, the CDR3 is TGTGCCAGCTCACCAGGACTCTCCTCTAGGGCCAACGTCCTGACTTTC.

This clonotype has more than one count but fewer than ten. The CDR3 DNA reads as TGCAGTGCTCGCCTTCCGGGACGCAGCACAGATACGCAGTATTTT. Its translation: CSARLPGRSTDTQYF. J is TRBJ2-3 and V is TRBV20-1, with D possibly called TRBD1 or TRBD2 (5 bases each). The V gene's germline CDR1 is DFQATT and CDR2 SNEGSKA (reference sequence). V lost 5 bases and J lost 0, with 15 bases in between. This CDR3 comprises 15 residues.

This clonotype was detected ten times or more. The gene calls are TRBV10-3 and TRBJ1-5; tentative D call: TRBD1 (6 bases). Germline V lookup: CDR1 ENHRY, CDR2 SYGVKD. The CDR3 consists of 14 residues. V was pared by 6 bases and J by 6 bases, with 15 bases between. The CDR3 protein is CAISEGDAIQPQHF. The CDR3 DNA reads TGTGCCATCAGCGAGGGGGATGCGATTCAGCCCCAGCATTTT.

This clonotype has a count of ten or more. The rearrangement uses TRBV2 and TRBJ2-1; tentatively, D is TRBD1 or TRBD2 (5 bases each). CDR1 is SNHLY and CDR2 is FYNNEI in the germline V gene. There are 16 residues in the CDR3. Trimming removed 3 bases from V and 0 bases from J, with 12 bases in between. CDR3 residues: CASSERGTSSYNEQFF. In nucleotides, the CDR3 is TGTGCCAGCAGTGAGCGAGGGACCAGCTCCTACAATGAGCAGTTCTTC.

This clonotype was seen more than once but under ten times. V usage is TRBV5-1 and J usage is TRBJ1-1; unclear D gene. The germline V and J ends were trimmed by 2 bases and 1 base, with 15 bases remaining between them. CDR1 is SGHRS, CDR2 YFSETQ, per germline. There are 16 residues in the CDR3. The CDR3 loop reads CASSFLGTARNTEAFF. The CDR3 bases are TGCGCCAGCAGCTTTTTGGGAACGGCCCGGAACACTGAAGCTTTCTTT.

CDR3 DNA: TGCGCCAGCAGCTTGGATATCGGACAGGGACATGAGCAGTTCTTC. Residues: CASSLDIGQGHEQFF. The chain combines TRBV5-1 with TRBJ2-1, with TRBD1 matching 8 bases. The CDR3 has 15 amino acids. Germline-derived CDR1 and CDR2 are SGHRS and YFSETQ. The trim removed 0 bases at V and 8 bases at J, leaving 7 bases unmatched.

The sample holds a few counts of this clonotype. The chain carries TRBV30 and TRBJ1-1; D call uncertain. The CDR3 has 13 residues. Germline V CDR1 and CDR2: GTSNPN, SVGIG (reference sequence). V shed 1 base and J shed 1 base, with 7 bases lying between them. The CDR3: CAWSGQANTEAFF. DNA for the CDR3: TGTGCCTGGAGTGGGCAGGCGAACACTGAAGCTTTCTTT.